Presented here are 9 T cell receptor beta chains from one specimen sequenced in a study of T cells in Graves' hyperthyroidism and ophthalmopathy. Researchers amplified the TCR beta CDR3 regions from RNA transcripts. During a first-round RT-PCR of the TCR CDR3, the HTBI primer set was used. TCRdb re-analysed the multiplex PCR reads in MiXCR, keeping a single row per CDR3 protein. The sample lists some 570,000 distinct CDR3 sequences, 14% seen once, with around 7% in the top ten. The sequenced material came from blood. The receptors shown here come from a woman aged 18-35 years with Graves' ophthalmopathy.

This clonotype was picked up many times. The chain is built from TRBV9 and TRBJ2-2; either TRBD1 or TRBD2 may fit D (5 bases each). The length of the CDR3 is 13 residues. Looked up from germline, CDR1 is SGDLS and CDR2 is YYNGEE. V was pared by 5 bases and J by 4 bases, with 9 bases between. CDR3 nucleotides: TGTGCCAGCAGTGTTGGGGGCACCGGGGAGCTGTTTTTT. This codes for CASSVGGTGELFF.

This clonotype was seen repeatedly, ten times or more. V usage is TRBV28 and J usage is TRBJ1-2; D perhaps matches TRBD1 (6 bases). This CDR3 is 13 amino acids long. Germline V gene lookup returns CDR1 MDHEN and CDR2 SYDVKM. V shed 10 bases and J shed 4 bases, with 16 bases lying between them. CDR3 in amino acids: CATKGVGSYGYTF. CDR3 bases: TGTGCCACCAAGGGGGTTGGTAGCTATGGCTACACCTTC.

This clonotype has ten or more counts. The V call is TRBV11-2, the J call TRBJ2-2; D is undetermined. CDR1 is SGHAT and CDR2 is FQNNGV in the germline V gene. The CDR3 contains 14 residues. V was clipped by 1 base and J by 3 bases, with 6 bases between them. The CDR3 nucleotides read TGTGCCAGCAGCTTAGTGGGGTACACCGGGGAGCTGTTTTTT. It is translated as CASSLVGYTGELFF.

This clonotype was seen ten or more times. This sequence joins TRBV6-2 or TRBV6-3 and TRBJ1-2, with no clear D. Germline-derived CDR1 and CDR2 are MNHEY and SVGEGT. This CDR3 has 15 amino acids. V was trimmed by 2 bases and J by 3 bases, leaving 13 bases between them. For the CDR3, the DNA is TGTGCCAGCAGTTACGAAAATCCCTCGCACTATGGCTACACCTTC. This codes for CASSYENPSHYGYTF.

This chain connects TRBV6-9 to TRBJ1-2; the D is unclear. The CDR3 is made up of 14 amino acids. Trimming removed 3 bases at V and 3 bases at J, with 11 bases between. From germline, CDR1 is MNHGY and CDR2 SVAAGI. Written as DNA, the CDR3 is TGTGCCAGCAGTTACGCCGGTAGATACTATGGCTACACCTTC. It translates to CASSYAGRYYGYTF.

The CDR3 is CASSRRGSPLHF. CDR3 in DNA: TGTGCCAGCAGCCGGAGGGGATCACCCCTCCACTTT. V and J are TRBV5-6 and TRBJ1-6; D perhaps matches TRBD1 (5 bases). The CDR3 is made up of 12 amino acids. Germline V gene data show CDR1 as SGHDT and CDR2 as YYEEEE. Trimming took off 4 bases at V and 10 bases at J, with 9 bases between the two ends.

This clonotype was detected only a few times. The chain carries TRBV2 and TRBJ2-1; 8 bases are a match to TRBD1. The CDR3 has 17 amino acids. V was clipped by 5 bases and J by 7 bases; unmatched bases: 16. Germline V CDR1 and CDR2: SNHLY, FYNNEI. CDR3 in amino acids: CASSTETRGPMGNEQFF. CDR3 sequence (DNA): TGTGCCAGCAGTACTGAAACCAGGGGGCCCATGGGGAATGAGCAGTTCTTC. The full variable domain, completed using reference TRBV2 and TRBJ2-1, is EPEVTQTPSHQVTQMGQEVILRCVPISNHLYFYWYRQILGQKVEFLVSFYNNEISEKSEIFDDQFSVERPDGSNFTLKIRSTKLEDSAMYFCASSTETRGPMGNEQFFGPGTRLTVL.

This clonotype has at least ten counts. This rearrangement joins TRBV19 to TRBJ1-5; a possible D gene is TRBD1 (5 bases). The CDR3 has 14 amino acids. Trimming stripped 5 bases from V and 3 bases from J, with 11 bases between. Germline V gene lookup returns CDR1 LNHDA and CDR2 SQIVND (reference sequence). CDR3 residues: CASSASGANQPQHF. DNA of the CDR3: TGTGCCAGTAGTGCGTCCGGGGCCAATCAGCCCCAGCATTTT.

This clonotype was picked up many times. The chain has TRBV20-1 and TRBJ1-3; D not certain. Per germline, CDR1 DFQATT and CDR2 SNEGSKA (reference sequence). V lost 0 bases and J lost 2, with 8 bases in between. The CDR3 is 14 residues long. In nucleotides, the CDR3 is TGCAGTGCTAGAGATCTGGTGGCTGGAAACACCATATATTTT. As protein: CSARDLVAGNTIYF.